These 29 T cell receptor beta chains came from one sample sequenced in a study of OX40 agonist ivuxolimab in advanced cancers. This table comes from immunoSEQ multiplex PCR, and its TCRdb copy is limited to in-frame clones, with some not included. This sample has about 110,000 clones, with approximately 90% found just once. The source was CD4+ or CD8+ T cells sorted from blood, collected in a trial of the OX40 agonist ivuxolimab. The receptors originated from an adult with an advanced solid tumor such as melanoma, head and neck, liver or kidney cancer.

This clone was detected a few times. The J gene is TRBJ2-1, the V gene TRBV4-2; no definite D call. CDR3 length equals 16 residues. V was shortened by 0 bases and J by 8 bases, with 17 bases between the two germline ends. Germline V lookup: CDR1 LGHNA, CDR2 YNFKEQ. The CDR3 sequence: CASSQDVDTFGYEQFF. CDR3 coding DNA: TGTGCCAGCAGCCAAGATGTCGATACTTTCGGGTATGAGCAGTTCTTC.

This sequence joins TRBV11-2 and TRBJ2-4; tentatively, D is TRBD2 (6 bases). Trimming cost V 5 bases and J 2 bases, with 16 bases left between them. Germline V gene lookup returns CDR1 SGHAT and CDR2 FQNNGV. The CDR3 is made up of 16 amino acids. CDR3 nucleotide sequence: TGTGCCAGCAGCCCTGTAAGGGGAGGTACCAAAAACATTCAGTACTTC. It is translated as CASSPVRGGTKNIQYF. Based on the CDR3 plus reference TRBV11-2 and TRBJ2-4, the full variable domain is EAGVAQSPRYKIIEKRQSVAFWCNPISGHATLYWYQQILGQGPKLLIQFQNNGVVDDSQLPKDRFSAERLKGVDSTLKIQPAKLEDSAVYLCASSPVRGGTKNIQYFGAGTRLSVL.

The CDR3 here is CASSFQGAGANVLTF. The CDR3 DNA reads TGTGCCAGCAGCTTTCAGGGCGCTGGGGCCAACGTCCTGACTTTC. The V gene is TRBV11-3, the J gene TRBJ2-6, with D possibly matching TRBD1 (5 bases). V shed 3 bases and J shed 2 bases, with 8 bases lying between them. The length of the CDR3 is 15 residues. The germline CDR1 and CDR2 sequences are SGHNT and YENEEA.

The chain joins TRBV18 to TRBJ2-5; D remains unclear. Germline V CDR1 and CDR2: KGHSH, LQKENI. V was trimmed by 11 bases and J by 1 base, leaving 14 bases between them. The CDR3 extends over 13 amino acids. The CDR3 sequence: CACLDGVQETQYF. The CDR3 region has the DNA TGTGCCTGCCTCGATGGCGTCCAAGAGACCCAGTACTTC.

CDR3 sequence: CASSQEPQDSGSNQPQHF. Written as DNA, the CDR3 is TGCGCCAGCAGCCAAGAGCCACAGGATTCGGGAAGCAATCAGCCCCAGCATTTT. This chain connects TRBV4-3 to TRBJ1-5, with a tentative D call TRBD1 (5 bases). This CDR3 comprises 18 residues. Germline V gene lookup returns CDR1 LGHNA and CDR2 YSLEER. With 0 bases removed from V and 1 base from J, the gap between germline ends came to 16 bases.

Regarding this clone: Other DNA sequences from this sample encode an identical CDR3 as well. The J gene is TRBJ1-1, the V gene TRBV4-1; unclear D gene. Per the germline V gene, CDR1 is MGHRA and CDR2 is YSYEKL. V lost 0 bases to trimming and J lost 2 bases, with 7 bases between them. The CDR3 extends over 14 amino acids. CDR3 nucleotides: TGCGCCAGCAGCCAAGATGCAGGAAACACTGAAGCTTTCTTT. Translating gives CASSQDAGNTEAFF.

The chain recombines TRBV6-5 with TRBJ2-5, with D tentatively TRBD2 (5 bases). The CDR3 runs to 14 residues. Deletions cut 5 bases from V and 5 bases from J, with 15 bases between. Germline V lookup: CDR1 MNHEY, CDR2 SVGAGI. For the CDR3, the DNA is TGTGCCAGCAGTCCCACGGGAAACCCCGAGACCCAGTACTTC. The encoded protein is CASSPTGNPETQYF.

The chain recombines TRBV5-1 with TRBJ2-2; TRBD2 matches at 9 bases. The CDR3 runs 16 residues. The trim removed 3 bases at V and 3 bases at J, leaving 6 bases unmatched. In germline, CDR1 is SGHRS, CDR2 YFSETQ. The CDR3 nucleotides are TGCGCCAGCAGCTCGAGAGTAGCGGGAGACACCGGGGAGCTGTTTTTT. Its translation: CASSSRVAGDTGELFF.

DNA of the CDR3: TGTGCCAGTAGTATCCTGGGACTAGTCCACTCTTACGAGCAGTACTTC. Its translation: CASSILGLVHSYEQYF. This chain links TRBV19 with TRBJ2-7; 8 bases match TRBD2. Per germline, CDR1 LNHDA and CDR2 SQIVND (reference sequence). CDR3 size: 16 residues. Trimming took 3 bases from V and 4 from J; bases not matched to a gene: 11.

The sample holds one count of this clone. V usage is TRBV5-8 and J usage is TRBJ1-2; D is undetermined. Germline V gene sequence: CDR1 SGHTS, CDR2 YDEGEE. The CDR3 totals 15 residues. Trimming shortened V by 6 bases and J by 0 bases, and 15 bases separated the two germline ends. The CDR3 loop reads CASTLGGLANYGYTF. CDR3 coding DNA: TGTGCCAGCACCCTTGGAGGCCTCGCTAACTATGGCTACACCTTC.

The chain links TRBV9 to TRBJ2-1; D gene unclear. The CDR3 has 13 residues. The germline V gene encodes CDR1 SGDLS and CDR2 YYNGEE. Trimming removed 0 bases from V and 7 bases from J, with 8 bases in between. CDR3 nucleotide sequence: TGTGCCAGCAGCGTAGACATCCTTAATGAGCAGTTCTTC. Protein: CASSVDILNEQFF.

This clone was seen only a few times. The chain is built from TRBV18 and TRBJ1-1; D call uncertain. Germline CDR1 KGHSH, CDR2 LQKENI. Trimming took off 3 bases at V and 5 bases at J, with 7 bases between the two ends. This CDR3 is 12 amino acids long. DNA of the CDR3: TGTGCCAGCTCACCGGTTAGGACTGAAGCTTTCTTT. Protein sequence: CASSPVRTEAFF.

The rearrangement links TRBV19 to TRBJ2-3; tentative D call: TRBD2 (5 bases). Germline V gene sequence: CDR1 LNHDA, CDR2 SQIVND (reference sequence). Trimming left V 8 bases short and J 0 bases short, with 12 bases between. The CDR3 is 14 residues long. CDR3 residues: CASGSGASTDTQYF. CDR3 nucleotide sequence: TGTGCCAGTGGAAGCGGCGCAAGCACAGATACGCAGTATTTT.

The rearrangement joins TRBV4-2 to TRBJ2-1; D is perhaps TRBD1 or TRBD2 (7 bases each). Trimming took 0 bases from V and 3 from J, leaving 12 bases between them. Germline V gives CDR1 LGHNA, CDR2 YNFKEQ. This CDR3 region has 16 residues. CDR3 coding DNA: TGTGCCAGCAGCCAAGATCAGGGGGGGTTCTACAATGAGCAGTTCTTC. It specifies CASSQDQGGFYNEQFF.

The chain uses TRBV5-1 and TRBJ2-3; D remains ambiguous. Germline loops: CDR1 SGHRS, CDR2 YFSETQ. Trimming cost V 4 bases and J 3 bases, with 15 bases left between them. The CDR3 is made up of 15 amino acids. The CDR3 is CASSPTGVGTDTQYF. CDR3 bases: TGCGCCAGCAGCCCAACCGGAGTGGGAACAGATACGCAGTATTTT.

The CDR3 spells CASSVVAGNYEQFF. DNA for the CDR3: TGTGCCAGCAGCGTAGTGGCGGGAAATTATGAGCAGTTCTTC. The V and J genes are TRBV9 and TRBJ2-1; weak D call: TRBD2 (6 bases). V was clipped by 0 bases and J by 8 bases, with 12 bases between them. Germline V gene lookup returns CDR1 SGDLS and CDR2 YYNGEE. The CDR3 spans 14 residues. The whole variable domain, filled in from reference TRBV9 and TRBJ2-1, reads DSGVTQTPKHLITATGQRVTLRCSPRSGDLSVYWYQQSLDQGLQFLIQYYNGEERAKGNILERFSAQQFPDLHSELNLSSLELGDSALYFCASSVVAGNYEQFFGPGTRLTVL.

This chain uses TRBV5-1 with TRBJ2-1; TRBD2 matches 8 bases. Germline V gene sequence: CDR1 SGHRS, CDR2 YFSETQ. The J segment lost 10 bases and the V segment lost 4 bases, leaving 13 bases of the junction unmatched. The CDR3 sequence is 15 residues long. The CDR3 spells CASSPGTRARGEQFF. The CDR3 nucleotides read TGCGCCAGCAGCCCCGGGACTAGAGCGCGTGGCGAGCAGTTCTTC.

The rearrangement joins TRBV2 to TRBJ2-5; 10 bases agree with TRBD1. TRBJ2-7 explains the end of the DNA better; the J call may be wrong. The CDR3 runs 13 residues. From germline, CDR1 is SNHLY and CDR2 FYNNEI. CDR3: CASGGDRGHEQYF. The CDR3 bases are TGTGCCAGCGGGGGGGACAGGGGACACGAGCAGTACTTC.

This clone was seen only once. V usage is TRBV4-3 and J usage is TRBJ2-7; 9 nucleotides align to TRBD1. The CDR3 sequence is 15 residues long. V was clipped by 3 bases and J by 3 bases; unmatched bases: 6. Looked up from germline, CDR1 is LGHNA and CDR2 is YSLEER. CDR3 region: CASSQTQGAGYEQYF. DNA of the CDR3: TGCGCCAGCAGCCAGACACAGGGGGCTGGCTACGAGCAGTACTTC.

V and J are TRBV2 and TRBJ2-1, with D unresolved. V lost 6 bases and J lost 0, with 9 bases in between. The germline gives CDR1 SNHLY, CDR2 FYNNEI. This CDR3 has 14 residues. CDR3: CASRVRSSYNEQFF. The CDR3 DNA sequence: TGTGCCAGCAGGGTAAGGAGCTCCTACAATGAGCAGTTCTTC.

In DNA form, the CDR3 reads TGCGCCAGCACCCTCTACACAGGGCTTACCGGGGAGCTGTTTTTT. Its translation is CASTLYTGLTGELFF. The gene calls are TRBV4-1 and TRBJ2-2; D perhaps matches TRBD1 (6 bases). Trimming cost V 7 bases and J 5 bases, with 17 bases left between them. The CDR3 totals 15 residues. CDR1 is MGHRA and CDR2 is YSYEKL in the germline V gene.

This sequence joins TRBV11-3 and TRBJ2-5; no firm D call. Looked up from germline, CDR1 is SGHNT and CDR2 is YENEEA. This CDR3 has 13 amino acids. V shed 0 bases and J shed 4 bases, with 6 bases lying between them. The CDR3 coding sequence is TGTGCCAGCAGCTTAGAAGTTACAGAGACCCAGTACTTC. Residues: CASSLEVTETQYF.

J is TRBJ1-1 and V is TRBV7-9; no clear D. Trimming left V 5 bases short and J 6 bases short, with 19 bases between. Germline loops: CDR1 SEHNR, CDR2 FQNEAQ (reference sequence). The CDR3 length is 15 residues. CDR3: CASSLLTVRGAEAFF. CDR3 nucleotide sequence: TGTGCCAGCAGCCTCCTGACGGTCCGGGGAGCTGAAGCTTTCTTT.

A single count supports this clone. The J gene is TRBJ2-1, the V gene TRBV11-1; 12 positions match TRBD2. Germline CDR1 reads SGHAT; CDR2 reads FQDESV (reference sequence). With V trimmed by 5 bases and J by 7 bases, 6 bases remained unmatched. The CDR3 extends over 15 amino acids. The CDR3 region is CASSRTSGIGNEQFF. As DNA, the CDR3 is TGTGCCAGCAGCCGGACTAGCGGGATAGGAAATGAGCAGTTCTTC.

The genes are TRBV6-5 and TRBJ2-2; TRBD1 matches at 10 bases. J gave up 7 bases and V 6 bases, and 5 bases lay outside the gene matches. CDR3 length equals 14 residues. CDR1 and CDR2 from the germline V gene are MNHEY and SVGAGI. The CDR3 here is CASSPGQGYGELFF. The CDR3 coding sequence is TGTGCCAGCAGCCCGGGACAGGGGTACGGGGAGCTGTTTTTT.

Of note for this clone: The junction departs from germline at one end; a sequencing error may be responsible. This sequence joins TRBV7-7 and TRBJ2-5; possibly TRBD1 or TRBD2 for D (6 bases each). Germline CDR1 and CDR2: SSHAT and FNYEAQ (reference sequence). CDR3 size: 16 residues. The CDR3 DNA reads as TGTGCTAGCAGCGCAGGGCGTCAAGGGGGGAAAGAGACCCAGTACTTC. Translation gives CASSAGRQGGKETQYF.

This clone has only a few counts. The V and J genes are TRBV10-3 and TRBJ1-5, with a weak D call TRBD1 (5 bases). This CDR3 contains 13 residues. V lost 5 bases to trimming and J lost 8 bases, with 13 bases between them. Germline CDR1 is ENHRY and CDR2 is SYGVKD. Here the CDR3 reads CAISTREYEPQHF. The DNA for the CDR3 is TGTGCCATCAGTACCAGGGAATACGAGCCCCAGCATTTT.

V and J are TRBV7-3 and TRBJ2-5; no reliable D call. The DNA end is a closer match to TRBJ2-7, so the J assignment may be wrong. CDR3 length equals 14 residues. Germline assignment: CDR1 SGHTA and CDR2 FQGTGA. The CDR3 nucleotides read TGTGCCAGCAGCTTAAACGGCCGCCGAGACGAGCAGTACTTC. This gives the protein CASSLNGRRDEQYF.

The chain recombines TRBV16 with TRBJ2-1; TRBD2 matches at 11 bases. V was pared by 4 bases and J by 8 bases, with 7 bases of the junction left unmatched. Germline values: CDR1 KGHSY, CDR2 FQNENV. The length of the CDR3 is 15 residues. The CDR3 is CASSLTSGSRHEQFF. The CDR3 DNA reads as TGTGCCAGCAGCCTAACTAGCGGGAGTCGACATGAGCAGTTCTTC.